This section outlines one TCR beta chain sequence together with its context. This CDR3 is built from 14 residues. In germline, CDR1 is ENHRY, CDR2 SYGVKD. The V gene lost 1 base and the J gene lost 3 bases, with 9 bases spanning the gap. The data belong to a study of CD4+ T cells in melanoma. Sequenced by immunoSEQ multiplex PCR; TCRdb stores in-frame clones only, minus some. The sample carries over 8,000 clones, around two thirds recorded once. V is TRBV10-3 and J is TRBJ1-1; D unclear. The sequenced sample consisted of cells from a culture (not recorded whether cultured in vitro). The origin of this receptor is a human donor with melanoma. The CDR3 DNA sequence: TGTGCCATCAGTGAGTGGCGGGCGGACACTGAAGCTTTCTTT. It yields the protein CAISEWRADTEAFF.